The entry below gives a single TCR beta chain sequence along with its context. This record comes from a study of blood T cell repertoires in COVID-19. Background on the study: Acute-phase and convalescent COVID-19 samples originated in the United States, Italy and Spain.

Profiled with immunoSEQ multiplex PCR; TCRdb holds only in-frame clones, not every one. The sample consists of roughly 40,000 clones, more than 70% of them appearing once. The CDR3 is 11 residues long. The germline V and J ends were trimmed by 3 bases and 5 bases, with 5 bases remaining between them. Germline CDR1 MNHEY, CDR2 SMNVEV (reference sequence). Source material: peripheral blood. This chain connects TRBV27 to TRBJ2-7, with D hard to call. The TCR comes from a man between 65 and 85 years old with acute or convalescent COVID-19. CDR3 region: CASSLGHEQYF. As DNA, the CDR3 is TGTGCCAGCAGTTTGGGCCACGAGCAGTACTTC.